One and the same sample provided the 31 T cell receptor beta chains below, sequenced in a study of T cells in Graves' hyperthyroidism and ophthalmopathy. RNA transcripts gave rise to amplified TCR beta CDR3 regions. A set of HTBI primers served as the primers for a first-round RT-PCR of the TCR CDR3. TCRdb analysed the multiplex PCR reads with MiXCR anew, one entry per CDR3 protein. The data contain around 450,000 distinct CDR3 sequences, 15% to 18% of them singletons. The specimen sequenced was blood. The receptors were sampled from a woman aged 18-29 years with Graves' hyperthyroidism.

The rearrangement links TRBV12-3 or TRBV12-4 to TRBJ1-5; the D is unclear. The V end lost 5 bases, the J end lost 5 bases, and 16 bases lay between the germline ends. The length of the CDR3 is 15 residues. The CDR3 loop is CASSEIWGGDQPQHF. In nucleotides, the CDR3 is TGTGCCAGCAGTGAGATCTGGGGTGGAGATCAGCCCCAGCATTTT.

This clonotype was seen at least ten times. This rearrangement joins TRBV11-2 to TRBJ1-6, with TRBD1 as a possible D gene (5 bases). Per germline, CDR1 SGHAT and CDR2 FQNNGV. V shed 5 bases and J shed 6 bases, with 14 bases lying between them. CDR3 size: 15 residues. The CDR3 is CASSPPRGLNSPLHF. As DNA, the CDR3 is TGTGCCAGCAGCCCCCCGAGGGGCCTTAATTCACCCCTCCACTTT.

This clonotype was observed many times. The junction differs from germline at one of its ends, possibly a read error. This chain uses TRBV12-3 or TRBV12-4 with TRBJ2-7, with TRBD2 as a possible D gene (5 bases). This CDR3 has 13 residues. CDR3 DNA: TGTGCCAGCAGCTTAGGCGGGTCCTACGAGCAGTACTTC. It is translated as CASSLGGSYEQYF.

This clonotype was seen a few times. This chain connects TRBV20-1 to TRBJ1-4; D may be TRBD1 (5 bases). The CDR3 sequence is 15 residues long. Trimming removed 0 bases from V and 7 bases from J, with 15 bases in between. Germline-derived CDR1 and CDR2 are DFQATT and SNEGSKA (reference sequence). The CDR3 sequence is CSARDGAGWGEKLFF. CDR3 coding DNA: TGCAGTGCTAGAGATGGGGCAGGTTGGGGTGAAAAACTGTTTTTT.

This clonotype was recorded at least ten times. In nucleotides, the CDR3 is TGCAGTGCTAGAGTCGGGACAGGGCGGTCCCTCCCGGGTACGCAGTATTTT. Translation gives CSARVGTGRSLPGTQYF. The chain links TRBV20-1 to TRBJ2-3; TRBD1 matches 9 bases. CDR1 and CDR2 from the germline V gene are DFQATT and SNEGSKA (reference sequence). The CDR3 is made up of 17 amino acids. V dropped 1 base and J dropped 8; count of bases not matched to a gene: 16.

This clonotype was detected many times. CDR3 in DNA: TGTGCCAGCAGTTACCATGGGACAGGGGCCAATCAGCCCCAGCATTTT. It yields the protein CASSYHGTGANQPQHF. The genes are TRBV6-2 or TRBV6-3 and TRBJ1-5, with 10 bases fitting TRBD1. Trimming removed 2 bases from V and 3 bases from J; junction bases left unmatched: 4. Germline assignment: CDR1 MNHEY and CDR2 SVGEGT. The CDR3 loop spans 16 amino acids.

This sequence joins TRBV27 and TRBJ2-7; D might be TRBD1 (5 bases). V lost 8 bases and J 4 bases, leaving 15 bases between the germline ends. Germline CDR1 is MNHEY and CDR2 is SMNVEV (reference sequence). The CDR3 contains 13 residues. CDR3 loop: CASRSGNSYEQYF. Written as DNA, the CDR3 is TGTGCCAGCCGATCAGGGAATAGTTACGAGCAGTACTTC.

This chain links TRBV11-3 with TRBJ2-1, with 7 bases matching TRBD2. Germline CDR1 SGHNT, CDR2 YENEEA. The V and J ends lost 2 bases and 5 bases, in that order; junction bases with no gene match: 3. The CDR3 has 14 amino acids. CDR3 in DNA: TGTGCCAGCAGCTTAAGCGGGACTCACAATGAGCAGTTCTTC. Translated: CASSLSGTHNEQFF. The full variable domain, its missing parts supplied by reference TRBV11-3 and TRBJ2-1, is EAGVVQSPRYKIIEKKQPVAFWCNPISGHNTLYWYLQNLGQGPELLIRYENEEAVDDSQLPKDRFSAERLKGVDSTLKIQPAELGDSAVYLCASSLSGTHNEQFFGPGTRLTVL.

This clonotype has more than one count but fewer than ten. The rearrangement joins TRBV12-3 or TRBV12-4 to TRBJ2-5; 14 nucleotides line up with TRBD2. Trimming removed 3 bases from V and 5 bases from J; junction bases left unmatched: 5. There are 16 residues in the CDR3. This CDR3 is CASSLGLAGVAETQYF. Here the CDR3 DNA reads TGTGCCAGCAGTTTGGGACTAGCGGGAGTTGCCGAGACCCAGTACTTC.

This clonotype was observed at least ten times. V usage is TRBV10-2 and J usage is TRBJ1-1, with TRBD1 matching over 7 bases. CDR3 length: 14 residues. V lost 8 bases, J lost 1 base, and 7 bases stayed unmatched. Germline V lookup: CDR1 WSHSY, CDR2 SAAADI. In DNA, the CDR3 is TGCGCCAGCTGGGACAGCCTAGAGAACACTGAAGCTTTCTTT. Its translation: CASWDSLENTEAFF.

The chain is built from TRBV5-1 and TRBJ1-5, with 9 positions matching TRBD1. Trimming at V came to 2 bases and at J to 7 bases, leaving 7 bases not matched to a gene. The length of the CDR3 is 15 residues. Germline loops: CDR1 SGHRS, CDR2 YFSETQ. CDR3 amino acids: CASSFTGGAQQPQHF. The CDR3 nucleotides read TGCGCCAGCAGCTTCACAGGGGGCGCGCAGCAGCCCCAGCATTTT.

This clonotype was counted at least ten times. The DNA of the CDR3 is TGTGCCAGCAGTTTGATTAGGTTGAGGATTGTGAACACTGAAGCTTTCTTT. Its protein product is CASSLIRLRIVNTEAFF. The rearrangement links TRBV28 to TRBJ1-1, with D unresolved. Germline loops: CDR1 MDHEN, CDR2 SYDVKM. Trimming took off 3 bases at V and 0 bases at J, with 17 bases between the two ends. This CDR3 has 17 amino acids. Combining the CDR3 with reference TRBV28 and TRBJ1-1 gives the whole variable domain DVKVTQSSRYLVKRTGEKVFLECVQDMDHENMFWYRQDPGLGLRLIYFSYDVKMKEKGDIPEGYSVSREKKERFSLILESASTNQTSMYLCASSLIRLRIVNTEAFFGQGTRLTVV.

This clonotype was counted many times. The chain employs TRBV28 and TRBJ2-1, with 14 bases matching TRBD2. V was pared by 6 bases and J by 5 bases, with 3 bases of the junction left unmatched. Germline CDR1 and CDR2: MDHEN and SYDVKM. The CDR3 extends over 15 amino acids. The CDR3 nucleotides are TGTGCCAGCAGGTCGGGACTAGCGGGAGACAATGAGCAGTTCTTC. Translation: CASRSGLAGDNEQFF.

This clonotype was counted between two and nine times. The chain carries TRBV13 and TRBJ2-2; maybe TRBD1 (5 bases). The CDR3 covers 14 residues. Trimming shortened V by 3 bases and J by 6 bases, and 11 bases separated the two germline ends. The V gene's germline CDR1 is PRHDT and CDR2 FYEKMQ (reference sequence). Here the CDR3 reads CASSLADIAGELFF. CDR3 bases: TGTGCCAGCAGCTTGGCGGACATCGCCGGGGAGCTGTTTTTT. The variable domain in full, completed from reference TRBV13 and TRBJ2-2, reads AAGVIQSPRHLIKEKRETATLKCYPIPRHDTVYWYQQGPGQDPQFLISFYEKMQSDKGSIPDRFSAQQFSDYHSELNMSSLELGDSALYFCASSLADIAGELFFGEGSRLTVL.

V is TRBV5-1 and J is TRBJ2-2; TRBD1 matches at 9 bases. This CDR3 has 15 amino acids. The germline V gene has CDR1 SGHRS and CDR2 YFSETQ. V dropped 4 bases and J dropped 4; count of bases not matched to a gene: 5. CDR3 nucleotide sequence: TGCGCCAGCAGCACAGGGGGCAGTGGCACCGGGGAGCTGTTTTTT. Its protein is CASSTGGSGTGELFF.

This clonotype occurred a few times. CDR3 coding DNA: TGTGCCAGCAGCGTAGGTGCAGCAGATACGCAGTATTTT. It encodes CASSVGAADTQYF. The rearrangement joins TRBV9 to TRBJ2-3; D unresolved. This CDR3 comprises 13 residues. Looked up from germline, CDR1 is SGDLS and CDR2 is YYNGEE. Trimming pared 0 bases from V and 4 bases from J, leaving 6 bases between.

The chain combines TRBV20-1 with TRBJ2-5, with TRBD2 matching 14 bases. CDR1 and CDR2 (germline): DFQATT, SNEGSKA (reference sequence). V was clipped by 6 bases and J by 5 bases; unmatched bases: 5. There are 14 residues in the CDR3. The CDR3 DNA reads as TGCAGTGCCAAGCGGACTAGCGGGGGGGAGACCCAGTACTTC. It translates to CSAKRTSGGETQYF.

The table lists this clonotype with many counts. This chain uses TRBV12-3 or TRBV12-4 with TRBJ1-5; 9 bases are shared with TRBD1. The CDR3 is 16 residues long. V gave up 2 bases and J gave up 5 bases; unmatched junction bases: 7. CDR3 region: CASSLSVGQGDQPQHF. The CDR3 bases are TGTGCCAGCAGTTTATCAGTGGGACAGGGTGATCAGCCCCAGCATTTT.

This clonotype was detected many times. The chain links TRBV28 to TRBJ1-5; D ambiguous. The CDR3 consists of 12 residues. Germline V lookup: CDR1 MDHEN, CDR2 SYDVKM. Trimming left V 7 bases short and J 4 bases short, with 8 bases between. CDR3 sequence (DNA): TGTGCCAGCACTGGTAGGAATCAGCCCCAGCATTTT. Protein product: CASTGRNQPQHF.

This rearrangement joins TRBV3-1 to TRBJ2-6; 9 bases line up with TRBD1. Losses at the gene ends were 3 bases for V and 8 bases for J; bases not matched to a gene: 2. The CDR3 consists of 14 residues. Germline CDR1 is LGHDT and CDR2 is YNNKEL (reference sequence). DNA of the CDR3: TGTGCCAGCAGCCAGGACAGGGGAACCAACGTCCTGACTTTC. Translated, it gives CASSQDRGTNVLTF.

This clonotype was found a few times. This chain links TRBV4-1 with TRBJ2-7; D possibly matches TRBD1 or TRBD2 (5 bases each). There are 15 residues in the CDR3. V was trimmed by 4 bases and J by 1 base, leaving 14 bases between them. Per the germline V gene, CDR1 is MGHRA and CDR2 is YSYEKL. CDR3: CASSPRDLLSYEQYF. The CDR3 DNA reads TGCGCCAGCAGCCCCCGGGACCTCCTATCCTACGAGCAGTACTTC.

This clonotype was counted only a few times. The rearrangement joins TRBV19 to TRBJ2-5; TRBD2 might be the D (6 bases). V lost 8 bases, J lost 1 base, and 14 bases lay in between. This CDR3 is 14 amino acids long. Per germline, CDR1 LNHDA and CDR2 SQIVND (reference sequence). CDR3 region: CASSILGGQETQYF. The DNA for the CDR3 is TGTGCCAGTTCCATCTTGGGGGGCCAAGAGACCCAGTACTTC.

This clonotype was counted between two and nine times. CDR3 loop: CASSRGVVEKLFF. For the CDR3, the DNA is TGCGCCAGCAGCCGGGGAGTGGTCGAAAAACTGTTTTTT. The chain links TRBV4-1 to TRBJ1-4; D gene unclear. Trimming stripped 4 bases from V and 8 bases from J, with 11 bases between. The CDR3 sequence is 13 residues long. CDR1 is MGHRA, CDR2 YSYEKL, per germline.

Many counts were recorded for this clonotype. This chain links TRBV2 with TRBJ2-2; D might be TRBD2 (5 bases). In germline, CDR1 is SNHLY, CDR2 FYNNEI. CDR3 length: 13 amino acids. V was clipped by 1 base and J by 7 bases, with 7 bases between them. The CDR3 reads CASSEEGSGELFF. As DNA, the CDR3 is TGTGCCAGCAGTGAAGAAGGGAGCGGGGAGCTGTTTTTT.

This clonotype was found a few times. J is TRBJ2-1 and V is TRBV25-1; no clear D. This CDR3 comprises 13 residues. V was trimmed by 6 bases and J by 8 bases, leaving 14 bases between them. The germline V gene has CDR1 MGHDK and CDR2 SYGVNS. The CDR3 loop is CASSQEFAHEQFF. In nucleotides, the CDR3 is TGTGCCAGCAGCCAAGAATTTGCCCATGAGCAGTTCTTC.

This clonotype came up a few times. This chain connects TRBV5-4 to TRBJ1-2; 7 bases fit TRBD1. This CDR3 spans 11 amino acids. CDR1 and CDR2 (germline): SGHNT, YYREEE (reference sequence). V was pared by 4 bases and J by 11 bases, with 5 bases of the junction left unmatched. The CDR3 sequence: CASSLGTAYTF. Written as DNA, the CDR3 is TGTGCCAGCAGCCTCGGGACAGCGTACACCTTC.

This clonotype was counted many times. The genes are TRBV27 and TRBJ1-1; the D gene is possibly TRBD1 (5 bases). The CDR3 is 14 amino acids. CDR1 MNHEY and CDR2 SMNVEV come from the germline V gene (reference sequence). V was shortened by 5 bases and J by 6 bases, with 16 bases between the two germline ends. The CDR3 here is CASSTPGKGPEAFF. CDR3 in DNA: TGTGCCAGCAGTACTCCAGGGAAAGGACCTGAAGCTTTCTTT.

The V call is TRBV19, the J call TRBJ2-7, with 8 bases fitting TRBD1. Matching the DNA end better, TRBJ2-1 makes the J call doubtful. The CDR3 totals 16 residues. The germline V gene has CDR1 LNHDA and CDR2 SQIVND (reference sequence). CDR3: CASSIARARGLGEQFF. In DNA, the CDR3 is TGTGCCAGTAGTATAGCGAGGGCCAGGGGGCTGGGCGAGCAGTTCTTC.

The rearrangement uses TRBV2 and TRBJ2-3, with 7 bases matching TRBD2. The CDR3 contains 14 residues. CDR1 SNHLY and CDR2 FYNNEI come from the germline V gene. With V trimmed by 7 bases and J by 3 bases, 7 bases remained unmatched. In nucleotides, the CDR3 is TGTGCCAGCATCCCGGGAGGAGAAACAGATACGCAGTATTTT. Translated, it gives CASIPGGETDTQYF. The entire variable domain, with the rest obtained from reference TRBV2 and TRBJ2-3, is as follows: EPEVTQTPSHQVTQMGQEVILRCVPISNHLYFYWYRQILGQKVEFLVSFYNNEISEKSEIFDDQFSVERPDGSNFTLKIRSTKLEDSAMYFCASIPGGETDTQYFGPGTRLTVL.

At least ten counts were recorded for this clonotype. The rearrangement uses TRBV2 and TRBJ1-1; a possible D gene is TRBD1 (6 bases). With 7 bases removed from V and 9 bases from J, the gap between germline ends came to 30 bases. CDR1 is SNHLY and CDR2 is FYNNEI in the germline V gene. There are 17 residues in the CDR3. The CDR3 reads CASNVAGAGAGSTKAFF. The CDR3, as DNA: TGTGCCAGCAATGTCGCGGGGGCAGGCGCGGGGTCAACCAAAGCTTTCTTT.

The chain employs TRBV5-5 and TRBJ2-7; TRBD2 aligns across 16 bases. This CDR3 spans 20 amino acids. J lost 2 bases, V lost 0 bases, and 11 bases had no gene match. Germline V lookup: CDR1 SGHKS, CDR2 YYEKEE (reference sequence). DNA of the CDR3: TGTGCCAGCAGCTTGGTCAGGGGGGGACTAGCGGGAGGGTCCACCTACGAGCAGTACTTC. Translating gives CASSLVRGGLAGGSTYEQYF. The full variable domain, in which reference TRBV5-5 and TRBJ2-7 provide the parts outside the CDR3, is DAGVTQSPTHLIKTRGQQVTLRCSPISGHKSVSWYQQVLGQGPQFIFQYYEKEERGRGNFPDRFSARQFPNYSSELNVNALLLGDSALYLCASSLVRGGLAGGSTYEQYFGPGTRLTVT.